What follows describes a single T cell receptor beta chain. Antigen specificity is unknown. Germline V gene lookup returns CDR1 SGHVS and CDR2 FNYEAQ. Trimming shortened V by 1 base and J by 2 bases, and 13 bases separated the two germline ends. There are 16 residues in the CDR3. This entry belongs to a study of response to subunit inactivated influenza vaccine. Study-wide findings and caveats: Each seasonal influenza vaccination, the authors suggested, recruits few new T cells.

TCRdb reanalysed the RT-PCR reads using MiXCR and keeps one entry per CDR3 protein. The sample holds under 850,000 distinct CDR3 sequences, roughly 18% seen once. The V gene is TRBV7-6, the J gene TRBJ2-3; D assignment may be TRBD1 or TRBD2 (6 bases each). The TCR originated in a man aged 50 or older who received an inactivated influenza vaccine. Sequences were derived from PBMCs from blood, sampled about 5 days after vaccination. The CDR3 sequence is CASSLVSGGPTDTQYF. Here the CDR3 DNA reads TGTGCCAGCAGCTTAGTATCCGGGGGCCCCACAGATACGCAGTATTTT. Using reference TRBV7-6 and TRBJ2-3 for the parts outside the CDR3, the full variable domain is GAGVSQSPRYKVTKRGQDVALRCDPISGHVSLYWYRQALGQGPEFLTYFNYEAQQDKSGLPNDRFSAERPEGSISTLTIQRTEQRDSAMYRCASSLVSGGPTDTQYFGPGTRLTVL.